The source of this TCR beta chain is a study of regulatory T cells in long-lasting Graves disease. About the study: The term persistent Graves' disease signified upward of 5 years on antithyroid drugs with positive TSH receptor antibodies. Overall study findings and caveats: The work looked only at peripheral blood and did not look at thyroid tissue. Gene preferences differed: TRBV28, TRBJ1-2, TRBJ2-5 in persistent cases.

The time point denotes: persistent/refractory GD, antithyroid drugs over 5 years with positive TRAb. Generation of the TCR library employed RNA extracted from PBMCs. The authors diagnosed Graves' disease using American Thyroid Association guidelines. With 0 bases removed from V and 4 bases from J, the gap between germline ends came to 12 bases. CDR1 is MGHRA and CDR2 is YSYEKL in the germline V gene. This CDR3 is 15 amino acids long. Arm-PCR of CDR3 regions and iRepertoire HTBI primers were used to build TCR beta libraries. TCRdb re-called the multiplex PCR reads through MiXCR, storing one row per CDR3 protein. The sample has about 470,000 distinct CDR3 sequences; approximately 21% are singletons. Of note for this clonotype: Its matching antigen is unknown.

V is TRBV4-1 and J is TRBJ1-2, with D unclear. The starting material was peripheral blood mononuclear cells (PBMCs), obtained when the disease was refractory, from a patient treated with antithyroid drugs. The TCR comes from a female donor with Graves disease. CDR3 DNA sequence: TGCGCCAGCAGCCAAGAAAGAACTCCGTTCTATGGCTACACCTTC. Translating gives CASSQERTPFYGYTF.